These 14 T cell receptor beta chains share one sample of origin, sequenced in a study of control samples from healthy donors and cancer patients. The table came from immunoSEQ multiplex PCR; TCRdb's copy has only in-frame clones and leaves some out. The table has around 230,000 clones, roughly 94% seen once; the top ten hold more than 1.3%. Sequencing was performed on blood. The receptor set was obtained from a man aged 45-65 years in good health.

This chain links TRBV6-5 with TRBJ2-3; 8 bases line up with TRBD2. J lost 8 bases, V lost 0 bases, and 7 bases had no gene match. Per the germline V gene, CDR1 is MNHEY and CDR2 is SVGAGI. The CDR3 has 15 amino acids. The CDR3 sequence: CASSYSGRGGGTQYF. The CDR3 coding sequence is TGTGCCAGCAGTTACTCGGGACGGGGGGGTGGTACGCAGTATTTT.

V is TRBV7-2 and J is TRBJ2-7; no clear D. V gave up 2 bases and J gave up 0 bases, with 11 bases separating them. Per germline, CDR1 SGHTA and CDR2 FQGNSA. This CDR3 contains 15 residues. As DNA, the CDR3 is TGTGCCAGCAGCTTACTTGGGCGGAGCTCCTACGAGCAGTACTTC. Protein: CASSLLGRSSYEQYF.

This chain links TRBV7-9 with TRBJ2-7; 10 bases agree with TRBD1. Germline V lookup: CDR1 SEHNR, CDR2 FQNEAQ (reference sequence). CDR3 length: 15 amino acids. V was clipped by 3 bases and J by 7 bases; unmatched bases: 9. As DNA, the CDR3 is TGTGCCAGCAGCTTTGGACAGGGGGAGGTAAGGGAGCAGTACTTC. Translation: CASSFGQGEVREQYF.

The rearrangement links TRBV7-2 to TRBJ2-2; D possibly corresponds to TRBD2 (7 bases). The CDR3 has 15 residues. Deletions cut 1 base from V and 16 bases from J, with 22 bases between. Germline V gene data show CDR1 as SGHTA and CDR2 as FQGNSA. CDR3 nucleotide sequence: TGTGCCAGCAGCTTAGTGGTGGCGGGGGCCCTTTACCAGTTTTTT. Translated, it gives CASSLVVAGALYQFF.

CDR3 sequence: CASSLYGSNYGYTF. CDR3 sequence (DNA): TGTGCCAGCAGCTTGTACGGGTCTAACTATGGCTACACCTTC. V is TRBV5-8 and J is TRBJ1-2; D call uncertain. V lost 1 base, J lost 0 bases, and 7 bases lay in between. The CDR3 is 14 residues long. Germline lookup yields CDR1 SGHTS and CDR2 YDEGEE.

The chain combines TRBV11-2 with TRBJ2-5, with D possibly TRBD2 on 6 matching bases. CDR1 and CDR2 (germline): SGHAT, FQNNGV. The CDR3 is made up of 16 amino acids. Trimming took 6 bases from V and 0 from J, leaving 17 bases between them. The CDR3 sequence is CASSYGGDVYQETQYF. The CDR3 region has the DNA TGTGCCAGCAGTTACGGCGGGGATGTGTACCAAGAGACCCAGTACTTC.

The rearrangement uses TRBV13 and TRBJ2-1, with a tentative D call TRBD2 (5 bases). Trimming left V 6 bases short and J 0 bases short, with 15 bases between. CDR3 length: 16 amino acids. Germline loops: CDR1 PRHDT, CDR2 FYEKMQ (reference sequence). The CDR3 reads CASRPAGWSSYNEQFF. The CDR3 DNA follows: TGTGCCAGCAGACCTGCGGGTTGGAGCTCCTACAATGAGCAGTTCTTC.

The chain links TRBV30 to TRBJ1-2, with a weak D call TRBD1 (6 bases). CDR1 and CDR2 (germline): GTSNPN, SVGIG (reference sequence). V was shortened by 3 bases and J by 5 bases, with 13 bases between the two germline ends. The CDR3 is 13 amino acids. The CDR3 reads CAWSLGTPYGYTF. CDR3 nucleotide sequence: TGTGCCTGGAGCCTTGGGACACCTTATGGCTACACCTTC.

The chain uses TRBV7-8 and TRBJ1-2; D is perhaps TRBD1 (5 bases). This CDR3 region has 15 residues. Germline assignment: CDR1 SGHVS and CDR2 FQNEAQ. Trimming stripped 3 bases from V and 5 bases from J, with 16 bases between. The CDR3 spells CASSFTSGTDYGYTF. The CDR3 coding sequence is TGTGCCAGCAGCTTCACGTCCGGGACGGATTATGGCTACACCTTC.

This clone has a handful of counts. The CDR3 reads CASSNTPRKCNQPQHF. The DNA of the CDR3 is TGTGCCAGCAGCAACACTCCTCGGAAATGCAATCAGCCCCAGCATTTT. The V and J genes are TRBV7-9 and TRBJ1-5; D is ambiguous. This CDR3 has 16 amino acids. The germline V gene has CDR1 SEHNR and CDR2 FQNEAQ (reference sequence). V lost 5 bases to trimming and J lost 2 bases, with 16 bases between them.

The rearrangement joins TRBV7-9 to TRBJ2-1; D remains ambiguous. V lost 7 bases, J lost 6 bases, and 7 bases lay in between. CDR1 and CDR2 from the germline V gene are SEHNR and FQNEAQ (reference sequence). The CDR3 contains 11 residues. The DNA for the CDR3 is TGTGCCAGCACTGAGTCCAATGAGCAGTTCTTC. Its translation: CASTESNEQFF.

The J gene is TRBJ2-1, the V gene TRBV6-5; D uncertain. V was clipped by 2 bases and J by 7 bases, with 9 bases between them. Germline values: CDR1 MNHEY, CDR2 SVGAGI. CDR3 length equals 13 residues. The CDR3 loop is CASSYRFFNEQFF. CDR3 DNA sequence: TGTGCCAGCAGTTACCGTTTTTTTAATGAGCAGTTCTTC.

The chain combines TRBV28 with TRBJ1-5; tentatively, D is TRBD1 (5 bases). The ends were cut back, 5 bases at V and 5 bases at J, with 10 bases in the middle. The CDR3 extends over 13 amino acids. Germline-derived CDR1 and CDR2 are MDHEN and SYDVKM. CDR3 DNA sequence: TGTGCCAGCAGTAAAAGGGGAGATCAGCCCCAGCATTTT. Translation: CASSKRGDQPQHF.

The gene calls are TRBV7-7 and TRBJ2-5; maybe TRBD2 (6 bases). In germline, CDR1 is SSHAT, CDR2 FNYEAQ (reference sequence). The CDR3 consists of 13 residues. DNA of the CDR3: TGTGCTAGCGGTATAAGGACACAGGAGACCCAGTACTTC. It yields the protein CASGIRTQETQYF.